This T cell receptor (beta chain) was identified in a study of control samples from healthy donors and cancer patients. Profiling relied on immunoSEQ multiplex PCR, and the TCRdb table lists in-frame clones only, not all of them. The repertoire holds 90,000 to 150,000 clones, more than 80% seen once, with 30% to 50% in the top ten. The V gene's germline CDR1 is SGHTA and CDR2 FQGNSA. This CDR3 comprises 14 residues. V was pared by 5 bases and J by 4 bases, with 8 bases of the junction left unmatched. Sequenced input: blood. The chain joins TRBV7-2 to TRBJ2-7; TRBD1 aligns across 7 bases. This receptor was obtained from a man aged 50 to 59 in good health. Here the CDR3 reads CASSLDRVTYEQYF. CDR3 nucleotides: TGTGCCAGCAGCCTCGACAGGGTAACATACGAGCAGTACTTC.